Here is one T cell receptor (beta chain) with its context. The data belong to a study of blood T cell repertoires in COVID-19. About the study: Some COVID-19 samples were acute and others convalescent; all came from the United States, Italy and Spain.

Method: immunoSEQ multiplex PCR; TCRdb's copy keeps in-frame clones and lacks some. The sample shows approximately 150,000 clones, approximately 84% of them seen only once. This CDR3 spans 15 amino acids. After removal of 0 bases from V and 7 bases from J, the junction contained 9 bases not matched to a gene. CDR1 is SGHRS, CDR2 YFSETQ, per germline. Seattle enrolled patients during active infection and tracked them longitudinally. The sequence derives from a woman aged 80 or older with COVID-19, enrolled during active disease. The V call is TRBV5-1, the J call TRBJ1-2, with 7 nucleotides matching TRBD1. Sequences were obtained from peripheral blood. The CDR3 protein is CASSLVERGRGGYTF. Here the CDR3 DNA reads TGCGCCAGCAGCTTGGTGGAGAGGGGGCGCGGTGGCTACACCTTC.